The 27 T cell receptor beta chains presented below share a single source sample, sequenced in a study of T cells in Graves' hyperthyroidism and ophthalmopathy. RNA transcripts yielded amplified TCR beta CDR3 regions. In the first-round RT-PCR of the TCR CDR3, the HTBI primer set was used. TCRdb re-called the multiplex PCR reads through MiXCR, storing one row per CDR3 protein. The sample lists 350,000 to 450,000 distinct CDR3 sequences, roughly 13% occurring once. The material sequenced was blood. These receptors all come from a woman aged 55-69 years with Graves' hyperthyroidism.

The rearrangement joins TRBV27 to TRBJ2-2, with D possibly being TRBD1 or TRBD2 (7 bases each). Germline V gene data show CDR1 as MNHEY and CDR2 as SMNVEV (reference sequence). The CDR3 extends over 15 amino acids. Between the trimmed V and J ends, which lost 6 bases and 1 base, there was a span of 12 bases. The CDR3 DNA follows: TGTGCCAGCAGGCTCAGGGGGGGGAACACCGGGGAGCTGTTTTTT. Translation: CASRLRGGNTGELFF.

This clonotype was counted at least ten times. This sequence joins TRBV12-3 or TRBV12-4 and TRBJ2-1; 14 nucleotides align to TRBD2. CDR3 length equals 20 residues. V gave up 8 bases and J gave up 4 bases; unmatched junction bases: 19. The CDR3 coding sequence is TGTGCCAGCGGCCGCATCTTCGGACTAGCGGGAGGCCGCGCTTACAATGAGCAGTTCTTC. Translation: CASGRIFGLAGGRAYNEQFF.

This clonotype was seen ten or more times. CDR3 DNA sequence: TGTGCCAGCAGTGGGCTGTATAGCAATCAGCCCCAGCATTTT. Translated, it gives CASSGLYSNQPQHF. This sequence joins TRBV2 and TRBJ1-5; the D is unclear. Deletions cut 4 bases from V and 0 bases from J, with 7 bases between. CDR1 SNHLY and CDR2 FYNNEI come from the germline V gene. The CDR3 loop spans 14 amino acids.

This clonotype has ten or more counts. The rearrangement uses TRBV3-1 and TRBJ2-2; D uncertain. V lost 2 bases to trimming and J lost 4 bases, with 11 bases between them. CDR3 length: 15 residues. Germline V gene lookup returns CDR1 LGHDT and CDR2 YNNKEL (reference sequence). The CDR3 DNA follows: TGTGCCAGCAGCCAAAACAACCGACCCACCGGGGAGCTGTTTTTT. Translated, it gives CASSQNNRPTGELFF.

The rearrangement links TRBV19 to TRBJ1-5; D might be TRBD1 (5 bases). The ends were cut back, 9 bases at V and 0 bases at J, with 15 bases in the middle. In germline, CDR1 is LNHDA, CDR2 SQIVND (reference sequence). This CDR3 is built from 15 residues. The CDR3 DNA reads as TGTGCCAGATTATCGCCGGGGGATAGCAATCAGCCCCAGCATTTT. Its translation is CARLSPGDSNQPQHF.

This clonotype came up many times. This chain links TRBV11-2 with TRBJ2-3; D might be TRBD1 or TRBD2, each matching 5 bases. The germline gives CDR1 SGHAT, CDR2 FQNNGV. Between the trimmed V and J ends, which lost 9 bases and 4 bases, there was a span of 17 bases. CDR3 size: 14 residues. The CDR3 region is CASNRDGRSDTQYF. CDR3 in DNA: TGTGCCAGTAACCGGGACGGAAGGTCAGATACGCAGTATTTT.

The V gene is TRBV12-5, the J gene TRBJ1-3; D uncertain. The germline V gene has CDR1 LGHNT and CDR2 FRNRAP. V lost 3 bases, J lost 4 bases, and 10 bases lay in between. There are 14 residues in the CDR3. CDR3 DNA sequence: TGTGCTAGTGGTTTAGTCACTTACGGAAACACCATATATTTT. Translating it yields CASGLVTYGNTIYF.

In this sample, this clonotype turned up a few times. The chain is built from TRBV20-1 and TRBJ2-3, with 7 bases matching TRBD2. The germline gives CDR1 DFQATT, CDR2 SNEGSKA (reference sequence). CDR3 length: 15 amino acids. After removal of 3 bases from V and 2 bases from J, the junction contained 8 bases not matched to a gene. The CDR3 DNA reads as TGCAGTGCTAGTGTTCCTAGCGGCATCACAGATACGCAGTATTTT. This sequence encodes CSASVPSGITDTQYF.

The V and J genes are TRBV29-1 and TRBJ2-5; 13 positions match TRBD2. The CDR3 length is 13 residues. Germline V gives CDR1 SQVTM, CDR2 ANQGSEA. In nucleotides, the CDR3 is TGCTGCGCCAGGACTAGCGGGAGCCCCCTATTTTACTTC. It yields the protein CCARTSGSPLFYF.

This clonotype was observed many times. The rearrangement uses TRBV20-1 and TRBJ1-1, with a weak D call TRBD1 (5 bases). The germline gives CDR1 DFQATT, CDR2 SNEGSKA (reference sequence). V shed 3 bases and J shed 3 bases, with 8 bases lying between them. The CDR3 contains 12 residues. CDR3 nucleotides: TGCAGTGCTAGTCGCAGGGACACTGAAGCTTTCTTT. Residues: CSASRRDTEAFF.

This clonotype was detected ten times or more. One end of the junction does not line up with germline, which may come from a read error. This chain uses TRBV2 with TRBJ1-5; D not certain. Germline CDR1 is SNHLY and CDR2 is FYNNEI. The CDR3 is 14 amino acids. CDR3 sequence reads: CASSEGDSNQPQHF. CDR3 coding DNA: TGTGCCAGCAGCGAAGGTGATAGCAATCAGCCCCAGCATTTT.

In nucleotides, the CDR3 is TGTGCCAGTAGTATAGGTCTAGCGGGAGGGACGTACAATGAGCAGTTCTTC. Its protein is CASSIGLAGGTYNEQFF. The chain is built from TRBV19 and TRBJ2-1, with 12 bases fitting TRBD2. Germline V gene data show CDR1 as LNHDA and CDR2 as SQIVND (reference sequence). Trimming removed 1 base from V and 4 bases from J; junction bases left unmatched: 5. The CDR3 is 17 residues long.

This clonotype was observed many times. V gene TRBV20-1 combines with J gene TRBJ2-5; unclear D gene. With 7 bases removed from V and 0 bases from J, the gap between germline ends came to 9 bases. CDR1 is DFQATT and CDR2 is SNEGSKA in the germline V gene (reference sequence). This CDR3 comprises 12 residues. The CDR3 loop is CSGGRNQETQYF. CDR3 coding DNA: TGCAGTGGAGGCAGAAACCAAGAGACCCAGTACTTC.

This clonotype was picked up many times. The rearrangement links TRBV3-1 to TRBJ1-2; D gene ambiguous. The CDR3 covers 13 residues. Trimming left V 2 bases short and J 4 bases short, with 8 bases between. Germline loops: CDR1 LGHDT, CDR2 YNNKEL (reference sequence). The CDR3 sequence is CASSQYRGYGYTF. The DNA of the CDR3 is TGTGCCAGCAGCCAATACAGAGGCTATGGCTACACCTTC.

The V call is TRBV30, the J call TRBJ2-5; TRBD2 agrees at 14 bases. Losses at the gene ends were 4 bases for V and 9 bases for J; bases not matched to a gene: 7. Per the germline V gene, CDR1 is GTSNPN and CDR2 is SVGIG (reference sequence). The CDR3 is 14 residues long. The CDR3 spells CAWTGTSGGLAQYF. The DNA of the CDR3 is TGTGCCTGGACAGGGACTAGCGGGGGTTTGGCCCAGTACTTC.

This clonotype was counted only a few times. This chain connects TRBV19 to TRBJ2-7; TRBD1 matches at 7 bases. This CDR3 spans 15 amino acids. V was pared by 3 bases and J by 3 bases, with 8 bases of the junction left unmatched. Germline V lookup: CDR1 LNHDA, CDR2 SQIVND (reference sequence). The CDR3 DNA reads TGTGCCAGTAGTATCCTGGGCCAGGGGGTCTACGAGCAGTACTTC. Translating it yields CASSILGQGVYEQYF.

This clonotype was picked up a small number of times. This sequence joins TRBV7-3 and TRBJ2-1; no reliable D call. The CDR3 loop spans 14 amino acids. Germline CDR1 reads SGHTA; CDR2 reads FQGTGA. Between the trimmed V and J ends, which lost 2 bases and 5 bases, there was a span of 10 bases. CDR3 amino acids: CASSLYSVNNEQFF. For the CDR3, the DNA is TGTGCCAGCAGCTTATATTCTGTTAACAATGAGCAGTTCTTC. Combining the CDR3 with reference TRBV7-3 and TRBJ2-1 gives the whole variable domain GAGVSQTPSNKVTEKGKYVELRCDPISGHTALYWYRQSLGQGPEFLIYFQGTGAADDSGLPNDRFFAVRPEGSVSTLKIQRTERGDSAVYLCASSLYSVNNEQFFGPGTRLTVL.

In its sample, this clonotype was seen many times. The V and J genes are TRBV30 and TRBJ2-1; D is unclear. The germline V and J ends were trimmed by 0 bases and 10 bases, with 7 bases remaining between them. Germline V lookup: CDR1 GTSNPN, CDR2 SVGIG (reference sequence). The CDR3 sequence is 11 residues long. CDR3 sequence (DNA): TGTGCCTGGAGTGTACGGCGGGAGCAGTTCTTC. Encoded protein: CAWSVRREQFF. The whole variable domain, filled in from reference TRBV30 and TRBJ2-1, reads SQTIHQWPATLVQPVGSPLSLECTVEGTSNPNLYWYRQAAGRGLQLLFYSVGIGQISSEVPQNLSASRPQDRQFILSSKKLLLSDSGFYLCAWSVRREQFFGPGTRLTVL.

This clonotype occurred many times. The chain uses TRBV6-6 and TRBJ2-3; D is perhaps TRBD2 (5 bases). CDR1 is MNHNY and CDR2 is SVGAGI in the germline V gene (reference sequence). Trimming left V 0 bases short and J 0 bases short, with 13 bases between. The CDR3 has 17 residues. The CDR3 sequence: CASSYSTEVPSTDTQYF. The DNA for the CDR3 is TGTGCCAGCAGTTACTCGACGGAGGTGCCTAGCACAGATACGCAGTATTTT.

Many counts were recorded for this clonotype. The CDR3 spells CASSFSGTPNEKLFF. For the CDR3, the DNA is TGCGCCAGCAGCTTTTCGGGGACTCCCAATGAAAAACTGTTTTTT. The chain is built from TRBV5-1 and TRBJ1-4; TRBD1 is a possible D gene (5 bases). The germline V gene encodes CDR1 SGHRS and CDR2 YFSETQ. Trimming cost V 2 bases and J 5 bases, with 13 bases left between them. This CDR3 contains 15 residues.

This clonotype has only a few counts. The V call is TRBV12-3 or TRBV12-4, the J call TRBJ2-2; D remains ambiguous. The CDR3 totals 13 residues. V was clipped by 2 bases and J by 5 bases, with 6 bases between them. The CDR3 protein is CASSLRETGELFF. In DNA form, the CDR3 reads TGTGCCAGCAGTTTAAGGGAAACCGGGGAGCTGTTTTTT.

This clonotype has just a few counts. The J gene is TRBJ2-7, the V gene TRBV5-1, with 7 bases that match TRBD2. V was clipped by 4 bases and J by 0 bases; unmatched bases: 4. The CDR3 covers 14 residues. Germline V lookup: CDR1 SGHRS, CDR2 YFSETQ. The CDR3: CASSRGLFSYEQYF. The CDR3 region has the DNA TGCGCCAGCAGCAGGGGACTATTCTCCTACGAGCAGTACTTC.

This clonotype was detected many times. The chain recombines TRBV2 with TRBJ2-3, with D unclear. The V end was cut by 0 bases, the J end by 0 bases, with 4 bases between. CDR1 SNHLY and CDR2 FYNNEI come from the germline V gene. The CDR3 contains 14 residues. The CDR3 bases are TGTGCCAGCAGTGAAGCGCCCAGCACAGATACGCAGTATTTT. This encodes CASSEAPSTDTQYF.

This clonotype has a count of ten or more. This chain joins TRBV6-1 and TRBJ2-7; 10 bases line up with TRBD2. The germline gives CDR1 MNHNS, CDR2 SASEGT. The CDR3 covers 13 residues. The CDR3 nucleotides read TGTGCTGCGATGGGACTAGCGAGAGGGGAGCAGTACTTC. Amino acids: CAAMGLARGEQYF.

This clonotype came up many times. The CDR3 DNA reads TGTGCCAGCAGCCGGTCACAGGGACCTTACACTGAAGCTTTCTTT. This encodes CASSRSQGPYTEAFF. This sequence joins TRBV3-1 and TRBJ1-1; a weak D match, TRBD1 (6 bases). V gave up 4 bases and J gave up 3 bases, with 15 bases separating them. The CDR3 totals 15 residues. The germline CDR1 and CDR2 sequences are LGHDT and YNNKEL (reference sequence).

V usage is TRBV9 and J usage is TRBJ2-1, with 14 bases aligning to TRBD2. The trim removed 7 bases at V and 8 bases at J, leaving 5 bases unmatched. CDR3 length: 14 residues. From germline, CDR1 is SGDLS and CDR2 YYNGEE. This CDR3 reads CASGTSGRADEQFF. In DNA, the CDR3 is TGTGCCAGCGGGACTAGCGGGAGAGCGGATGAGCAGTTCTTC.

This clonotype has ten or more counts. This chain joins TRBV2 and TRBJ2-5; maybe TRBD2 (5 bases). This CDR3 has 14 amino acids. The germline V gene encodes CDR1 SNHLY and CDR2 FYNNEI. With 1 base removed from V and 8 bases from J, the gap between germline ends came to 14 bases. The CDR3 sequence: CASSEGTRRTTQYF. The CDR3 bases are TGTGCCAGCAGTGAAGGCACTAGACGTACCACCCAGTACTTC.